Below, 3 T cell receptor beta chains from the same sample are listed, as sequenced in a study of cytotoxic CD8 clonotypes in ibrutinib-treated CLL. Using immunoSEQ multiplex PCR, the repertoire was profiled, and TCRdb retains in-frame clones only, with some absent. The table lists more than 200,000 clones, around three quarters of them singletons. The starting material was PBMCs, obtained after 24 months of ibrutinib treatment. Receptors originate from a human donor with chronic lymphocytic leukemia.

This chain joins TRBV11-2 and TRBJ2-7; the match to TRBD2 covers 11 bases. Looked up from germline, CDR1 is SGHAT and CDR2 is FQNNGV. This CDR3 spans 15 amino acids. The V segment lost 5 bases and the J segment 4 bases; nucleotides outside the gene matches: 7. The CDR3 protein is CASSPGTSGRYEQYF. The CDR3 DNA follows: TGTGCCAGCAGCCCCGGGACTAGCGGAAGATACGAGCAGTACTTC.

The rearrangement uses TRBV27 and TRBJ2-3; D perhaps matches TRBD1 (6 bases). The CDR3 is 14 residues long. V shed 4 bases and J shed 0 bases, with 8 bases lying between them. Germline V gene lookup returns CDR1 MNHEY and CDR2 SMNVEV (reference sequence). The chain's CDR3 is CASSSDRSTDTQYF. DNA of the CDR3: TGTGCCAGCAGTTCTGACAGGAGCACAGATACGCAGTATTTT.

CDR3 coding DNA: TGTGCCAGCTGCTTTGGGGGGCTTGGGGCCAACGTCCTGACTTTC. The encoded protein is CASCFGGLGANVLTF. This rearrangement joins TRBV19 to TRBJ2-6, with D perhaps assigned TRBD1 or TRBD2 (6 bases each). The V and J ends lost 9 bases and 3 bases respectively, with 15 bases between them. Germline loops: CDR1 LNHDA, CDR2 SQIVND (reference sequence). The length of the CDR3 is 15 residues.